A selection of T cell receptor beta chains follows, all from one sample in a study of blood T cell repertoires in COVID-19. The method was immunoSEQ multiplex PCR; TCRdb's version includes in-frame clones alone and lacks a portion of them. Of more than 50,000 clones listed, 75% to 95% are singletons. Sequencing was performed on peripheral blood. The receptors stem from an older man with acute or convalescent COVID-19. The CDR3 runs from the conserved cysteine through the conserved F or W. Fields, in order: D gene, V gene, J gene, clone size, CDR3 length, CDR3 DNA, CDR3 protein. The D gene is left open where the match is weak. Size values are once, few and many counts, or a class for expanded clones, and some rows have none.

D: .
V: TRBV19
J: TRBJ2-7
size: .
length: 16
DNA: TGTGCCAGTAGTATAGCCGCCAGGGCTGCTTCCTACGAGCAGTACTTC
CDR3: CASSIAARAASYEQYF

D: .
V: TRBV7-3
J: TRBJ2-7
size: .
length: 13
DNA: TGTGCCAGCAGCATAGGCCAGGGTTACGAGCAGTACTTC
CDR3: CASSIGQGYEQYF

D: .
V: TRBV5-1
J: TRBJ2-1
size: .
length: 14
DNA: TGCGCCAGCAGCTTGAGTAGCTCCTACAATGAGCAGTTCTTC
CDR3: CASSLSSSYNEQFF

D: TRBD1
V: TRBV6-5
J: TRBJ2-2
size: .
length: 15
DNA: TGTGCCAGCAGTACCCGGACAGGGCCCGGGGGGGAGCTGTTTTTT
CDR3: CASSTRTGPGGELFF

D: .
V: TRBV19
J: TRBJ1-4
size: .
length: 10
DNA: TGTCGTCGCAGCGATGAAAAACTGTTTTTT
CDR3: CRRSDEKLFF

D: .
V: TRBV6-4
J: TRBJ2-2
size: .
length: 16
DNA: TGTGCCAGCAGTGACTCGGGCAGGGGAAACACCGGGGAGCTGTTTTTT
CDR3: CASSDSGRGNTGELFF

D: TRBD1
V: TRBV12-3/TRBV12-4
J: TRBJ2-7
size: once
length: 13
DNA: TGTGCCAGCAGCCCGGACAGGGACCACGAGCAGTACTTC
CDR3: CASSPDRDHEQYF

D: .
V: TRBV2
J: TRBJ1-6
size: .
length: 16
DNA: TGTGCCAGCAGTGACAATCCGGACAAGTTTAATTCACCCCTCCACTTT
CDR3: CASSDNPDKFNSPLHF

D: .
V: TRBV6-5
J: TRBJ1-1
size: .
length: 13
DNA: TGTGCCAGCCCGCCTGAGGTGAACACTGAAGCTTTCTTT
CDR3: CASPPEVNTEAFF

D: .
V: TRBV7-6
J: TRBJ2-7
size: .
length: 15
DNA: TGTGCCAGCAGCTTAGGAGCGGTGAGCTCCTACGAGCAGTACTTC
CDR3: CASSLGAVSSYEQYF

D: .
V: TRBV19
J: TRBJ2-3
size: .
length: 15
DNA: TGTGCCAGTAGTATAGGGACAGTTAGCACAGATACGCAGTATTTT
CDR3: CASSIGTVSTDTQYF

D: .
V: TRBV5-6
J: TRBJ1-1
size: .
length: 14
DNA: TGTGCCAGCAGCAAGCGGGGGAGGAACACTGAAGCTTTCTTT
CDR3: CASSKRGRNTEAFF

D: .
V: TRBV6-5
J: TRBJ2-1
size: .
length: 15
DNA: TGTGCCAGCAGTTACACAGTCCCCCCATCCAATGAGCAGTTCTTC
CDR3: CASSYTVPPSNEQFF

D: TRBD1
V: TRBV9
J: TRBJ2-7
size: .
length: 14
DNA: TGTGCCAGCAGCCCGGGACAGGCGATCTACGAGCAGTACTTC
CDR3: CASSPGQAIYEQYF

D: .
V: TRBV19
J: TRBJ2-3
size: .
length: 15
DNA: TGTGCCAGTAGTATTGGAGACAGGCTGGGAGATACGCAGTATTTT
CDR3: CASSIGDRLGDTQYF

D: .
V: TRBV5-4
J: TRBJ1-6
size: .
length: 16
DNA: TGTGCCAGCAGCTTGGGCCCCGGCTCCTATAATTCACCCCTCCACTTT
CDR3: CASSLGPGSYNSPLHF

D: .
V: TRBV18
J: TRBJ1-2
size: .
length: 15
DNA: TGTGCCAGCTCCCCAACGGAGGGAAGTAACTATGGCTACACCTTC
CDR3: CASSPTEGSNYGYTF

D: .
V: TRBV5-1
J: TRBJ2-1
size: .
length: 13
DNA: TGCGCCAGCAGCTTGGTTGGGGGGAATGAGCAGTTCTTC
CDR3: CASSLVGGNEQFF

D: TRBD2
V: TRBV29-1
J: TRBJ2-7
size: .
length: 14
DNA: TGCAGCGCCCAGACTAGCGGGGGGAGATACGAGCAGTACTTC
CDR3: CSAQTSGGRYEQYF

D: .
V: TRBV7-2
J: TRBJ2-2
size: .
length: 16
DNA: TGTGCCAGCAGCTTAAACGGTCACCTAAACACCGGGGAGCTGTTTTTT
CDR3: CASSLNGHLNTGELFF

D: TRBD1
V: TRBV28
J: TRBJ1-2
size: .
length: 14
DNA: TGTGCCGGATCCGGGACAGGGGGATTCTATGGCTACACCTTC
CDR3: CAGSGTGGFYGYTF

D: TRBD1
V: TRBV6-2/TRBV6-3
J: TRBJ1-6
size: .
length: 14
DNA: TGTGCCAGCAGTTACTCGACAGGGGCTTCACCCCTCCACTTT
CDR3: CASSYSTGASPLHF

D: TRBD2
V: TRBV25-1
J: TRBJ2-5
size: .
length: 18
DNA: TGTGCCAGCAGTGAACAGGGGACTAGCGGGGGGCTACAAGAGACCCAGTACTTC
CDR3: CASSEQGTSGGLQETQYF

D: TRBD2
V: TRBV19
J: TRBJ2-1
size: few
length: 15
DNA: TGTGCCAGTAGTCAGCGGGGGGGCTCCTACAATGAGCAGTTCTTC
CDR3: CASSQRGGSYNEQFF

D: TRBD1
V: TRBV7-9
J: TRBJ2-7
size: .
length: 15
DNA: TGTGCCAGCAGCCCCGGGACAGATGGAGCCCACGAGCAGTACTTC
CDR3: CASSPGTDGAHEQYF

D: .
V: TRBV28
J: TRBJ2-7
size: .
length: 15
DNA: TGTGCCAGCAGTGCGTTAGGGGGGGACTCCTACGAGCAGTACTTC
CDR3: CASSALGGDSYEQYF

D: TRBD1
V: TRBV7-2
J: TRBJ2-5
size: .
length: 15
DNA: TGTGCCAGCAGCTTGGGACAGGGGGAACGAGAGACCCAGTACTTC
CDR3: CASSLGQGERETQYF

D: TRBD2
V: TRBV27
J: TRBJ2-1
size: .
length: 15
DNA: TGTGCCAGCAGTTTATCTAGCGGGGGGAACAATGAGCAGTTCTTC
CDR3: CASSLSSGGNNEQFF

D: .
V: TRBV28
J: TRBJ1-2
size: once
length: 17
DNA: TGTGCCAGCAGTTTAGGTGGGGGGTCTTTTCCTAACTATGGCTACACCTTC
CDR3: CASSLGGGSFPNYGYTF

D: TRBD2
V: TRBV30
J: TRBJ2-3
size: .
length: 16
DNA: TGTGCCTGGAGTCTCCCAGGGACTAGCCCCGCAGATACGCAGTATTTT
CDR3: CAWSLPGTSPADTQYF

D: .
V: TRBV19
J: TRBJ2-7
size: .
length: 11
DNA: TGTGCCAGTAGTATCGCGAGCGAGCAGTACTTC
CDR3: CASSIASEQYF

D: .
V: TRBV18
J: TRBJ2-2
size: .
length: 15
DNA: TGTGCCAGTCCACCAGTCTCAGGGCCCACGGGGGAGCTGTTTTTT
CDR3: CASPPVSGPTGELFF

D: .
V: TRBV24-1
J: TRBJ2-3
size: .
length: 13
DNA: TGTGCCACCAGTGTGCAGGAAACAGATACGCAGTATTTT
CDR3: CATSVQETDTQYF

D: .
V: TRBV19
J: TRBJ2-5
size: .
length: 16
DNA: TGTGCCAGTAGGGATGGGTCTCCTAGGTCCGGGGAGACCCAGTACTTC
CDR3: CASRDGSPRSGETQYF

D: .
V: TRBV6-1
J: TRBJ1-6
size: .
length: 18
DNA: TGTGCCAGCAGTGAAGAGACCAGCGGGACGTCTAATAATTCACCCCTCCACTTT
CDR3: CASSEETSGTSNNSPLHF

D: .
V: TRBV19
J: TRBJ2-3
size: .
length: 14
DNA: TGTGCCAGTAGTATCTGGGGGGTCACAGATACGCAGTATTTT
CDR3: CASSIWGVTDTQYF

D: TRBD2
V: TRBV10-3
J: TRBJ2-5
size: .
length: 16
DNA: TGTGCCATCAGTGAGTCGAGGGAGGGAAGGCAAGAGACCCAGTACTTC
CDR3: CAISESREGRQETQYF

D: TRBD1
V: TRBV5-1
J: TRBJ1-4
size: .
length: 18
DNA: TGCGCCAGCACGGCCATTCCGGGACAGGGAAGACGGAGTGAAAAACTGTTTTTT
CDR3: CASTAIPGQGRRSEKLFF

D: TRBD1
V: TRBV7-2
J: TRBJ1-2
size: .
length: 15
DNA: TGTGCCAGCAGCTTAGAAGGGACAGGGATGGATGGCTACACCTTC
CDR3: CASSLEGTGMDGYTF

D: .
V: TRBV18
J: TRBJ1-1
size: .
length: 16
DNA: TGTGCCAGCTCACCACTTCCGGGGGGCCAGAACACTGAAGCTTTCTTT
CDR3: CASSPLPGGQNTEAFF

D: .
V: TRBV18
J: TRBJ2-3
size: .
length: 14
DNA: TGTGCCAGCTCACCCCGGGACTTTAAAGATACGCAGTATTTT
CDR3: CASSPRDFKDTQYF

D: .
V: TRBV30
J: TRBJ2-2
size: .
length: 15
DNA: TGTGCCTGGAGTGTATCAGGTTTGAACACCGGGGAGCTGTTTTTT
CDR3: CAWSVSGLNTGELFF

D: .
V: TRBV11-2
J: TRBJ2-5
size: .
length: 13
DNA: TGTGCCAGCAGCTTAGATCGGGCGGGGACCCAGTACTTC
CDR3: CASSLDRAGTQYF

D: TRBD1
V: TRBV10-3
J: TRBJ1-1
size: .
length: 14
DNA: TGTGCCATCAGTGACAGGGGGCCTAGCACTGAAGCTTTCTTT
CDR3: CAISDRGPSTEAFF

D: .
V: TRBV14
J: TRBJ2-3
size: .
length: 14
DNA: TGTGCCAGCAGCTACCAGGTTCGCACAGATACGCAGTATTTT
CDR3: CASSYQVRTDTQYF

D: .
V: TRBV11-2
J: TRBJ1-6
size: .
length: 13
DNA: TGTGCCAGCAGGCCACAGGGTAATTCACCCCTCCACTTT
CDR3: CASRPQGNSPLHF

D: .
V: TRBV5-5
J: TRBJ1-3
size: .
length: 15
DNA: TGTGCCAGCAGCCCCCGGGAGGGGCCAGGAAACACCATATATTTT
CDR3: CASSPREGPGNTIYF

D: .
V: TRBV9
J: TRBJ2-7
size: .
length: 14
DNA: TGTGCCAGCAGCGACGGGACTCTCTCCTACGAGCAGTACTTC
CDR3: CASSDGTLSYEQYF

D: TRBD1
V: TRBV30
J: TRBJ2-6
size: .
length: 17
DNA: TGTGCCTGGAGTATGGGACAGCGAAACTCTGGGGCCAACGTCCTGACTTTC
CDR3: CAWSMGQRNSGANVLTF

D: TRBD2
V: TRBV30
J: TRBJ2-1
size: once
length: 17
DNA: TGTGCCTGGAGGCGCCTAGCGGGGGGAAGCTCCTACAATGAGCAGTTCTTC
CDR3: CAWRRLAGGSSYNEQFF

D: .
V: TRBV7-9
J: TRBJ2-7
size: .
length: 14
DNA: TGTGCCAGCAGCTTAGAGCTCAACCACTACGAGCAGTACTTC
CDR3: CASSLELNHYEQYF

D: .
V: TRBV7-2
J: TRBJ2-1
size: once
length: 14
DNA: TGTGCCAGCAGCCCCCAAGGGGCCTACAATGAGCAGTTCTTC
CDR3: CASSPQGAYNEQFF

D: TRBD1
V: TRBV3-1/TRBV3-2
J: TRBJ1-2
size: .
length: 16
DNA: TGTGCCAGCAGCCAAATCGGGACAGGGCTTTTCTATGGCTACACCTTC
CDR3: CASSQIGTGLFYGYTF